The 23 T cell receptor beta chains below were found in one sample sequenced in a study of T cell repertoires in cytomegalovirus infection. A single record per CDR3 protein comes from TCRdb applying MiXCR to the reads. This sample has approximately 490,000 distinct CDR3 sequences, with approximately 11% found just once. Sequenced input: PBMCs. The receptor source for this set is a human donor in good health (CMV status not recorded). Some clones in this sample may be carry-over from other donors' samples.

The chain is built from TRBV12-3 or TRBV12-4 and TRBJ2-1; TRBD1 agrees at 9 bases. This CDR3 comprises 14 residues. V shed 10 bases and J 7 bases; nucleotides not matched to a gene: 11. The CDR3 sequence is CATTGGRGVNEQFF. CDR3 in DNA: TGTGCCACCACAGGGGGCAGGGGAGTGAATGAGCAGTTCTTC.

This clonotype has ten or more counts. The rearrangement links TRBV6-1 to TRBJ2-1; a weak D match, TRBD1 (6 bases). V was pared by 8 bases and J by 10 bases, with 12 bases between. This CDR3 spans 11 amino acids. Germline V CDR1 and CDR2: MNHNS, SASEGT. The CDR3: CASGTGNEQFF. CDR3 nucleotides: TGTGCCAGCGGAACAGGGAACGAGCAGTTCTTC.

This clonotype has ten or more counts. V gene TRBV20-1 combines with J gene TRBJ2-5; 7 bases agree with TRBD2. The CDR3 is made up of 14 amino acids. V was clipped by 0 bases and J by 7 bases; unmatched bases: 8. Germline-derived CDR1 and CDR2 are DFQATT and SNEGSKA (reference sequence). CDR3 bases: TGCAGTGCTAGAGAACCTAGCGGATACCCGACCCAGTACTTC. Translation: CSAREPSGYPTQYF.

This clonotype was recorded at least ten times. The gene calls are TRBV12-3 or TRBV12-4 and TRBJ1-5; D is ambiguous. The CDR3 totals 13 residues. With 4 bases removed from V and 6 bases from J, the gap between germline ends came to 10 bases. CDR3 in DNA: TGTGCCAGCAGTTCCCTGGGCAGTCAGCCCCAGCATTTT. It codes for CASSSLGSQPQHF.

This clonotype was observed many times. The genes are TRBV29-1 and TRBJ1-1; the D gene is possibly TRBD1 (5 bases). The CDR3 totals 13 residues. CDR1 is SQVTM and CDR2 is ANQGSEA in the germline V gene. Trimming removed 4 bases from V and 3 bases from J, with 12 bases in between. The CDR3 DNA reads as TGCAGCGTTGCAGTTCCGGGGGACACTGAAGCTTTCTTT. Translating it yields CSVAVPGDTEAFF. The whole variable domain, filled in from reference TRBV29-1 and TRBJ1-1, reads SAVISQKPSRDICQRGTSLTIQCQVDSQVTMMFWYRQQPGQSLTLIATANQGSEATYESGFVIDKFPISRPNLTFSTLTVSNMSPEDSSIYLCSVAVPGDTEAFFGQGTRLTVV.

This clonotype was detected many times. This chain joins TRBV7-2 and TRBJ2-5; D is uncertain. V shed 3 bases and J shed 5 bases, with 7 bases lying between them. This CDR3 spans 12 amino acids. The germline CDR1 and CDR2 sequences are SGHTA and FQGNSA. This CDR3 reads CASSLDEETQYF. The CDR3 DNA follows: TGTGCCAGCAGCTTGGACGAGGAGACCCAGTACTTC.

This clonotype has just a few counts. As DNA, the CDR3 is TGCAGCGTTGAGATAGGGTTTTCGGGGCCAGGCTCTGGGGCCAACGTCCTGACTTTC. This codes for CSVEIGFSGPGSGANVLTF. The chain combines TRBV29-1 with TRBJ2-6, with D perhaps given as TRBD1 or TRBD2 (5 bases each). Germline V gene sequence: CDR1 SQVTM, CDR2 ANQGSEA. With 3 bases removed from V and 0 bases from J, the gap between germline ends came to 21 bases. The CDR3 is made up of 19 amino acids.

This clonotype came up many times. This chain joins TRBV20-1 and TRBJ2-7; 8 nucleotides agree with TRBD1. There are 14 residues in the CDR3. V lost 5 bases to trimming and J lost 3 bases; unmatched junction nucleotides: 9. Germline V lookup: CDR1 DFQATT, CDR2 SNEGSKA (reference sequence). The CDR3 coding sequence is TGCAGTGCTTACCCCAGGGGGCGCGACTACGAGCAGTACTTC. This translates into CSAYPRGRDYEQYF.

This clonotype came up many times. The CDR3 loop is CASSFSASGRNIQYF. The CDR3 nucleotides read TGTGCCAGCAGCTTCAGCGCTAGCGGGAGGAACATTCAGTACTTC. The chain is built from TRBV7-2 and TRBJ2-4; 11 nucleotides align to TRBD2. J lost 7 bases, V lost 3 bases, and 5 bases had no gene match. Germline-derived CDR1 and CDR2 are SGHTA and FQGNSA. The length of the CDR3 is 15 residues.

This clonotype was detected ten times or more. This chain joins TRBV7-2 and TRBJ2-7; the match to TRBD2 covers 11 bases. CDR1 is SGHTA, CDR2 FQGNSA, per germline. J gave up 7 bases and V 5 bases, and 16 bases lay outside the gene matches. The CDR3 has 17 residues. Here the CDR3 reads CASSPRSGLAAFGEQYF. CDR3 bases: TGTGCCAGCAGCCCCCGATCGGGACTAGCGGCGTTCGGGGAGCAGTACTTC. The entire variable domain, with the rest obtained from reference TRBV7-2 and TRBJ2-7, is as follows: GAGVSQSPSNKVTEKGKDVELRCDPISGHTALYWYRQSLGQGLEFLIYFQGNSAPDKSGLPSDRFSAERTGGSVSTLTIQRTQQEDSAVYLCASSPRSGLAAFGEQYFGPGTRLTVT.

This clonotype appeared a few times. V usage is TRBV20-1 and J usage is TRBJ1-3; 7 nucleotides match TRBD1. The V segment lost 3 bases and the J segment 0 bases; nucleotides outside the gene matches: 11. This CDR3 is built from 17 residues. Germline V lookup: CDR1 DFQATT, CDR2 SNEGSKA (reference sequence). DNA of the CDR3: TGCAGTGCTAGGGTGAAAGGGGACAGCCTCTCTGGAAACACCATATATTTT. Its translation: CSARVKGDSLSGNTIYF.

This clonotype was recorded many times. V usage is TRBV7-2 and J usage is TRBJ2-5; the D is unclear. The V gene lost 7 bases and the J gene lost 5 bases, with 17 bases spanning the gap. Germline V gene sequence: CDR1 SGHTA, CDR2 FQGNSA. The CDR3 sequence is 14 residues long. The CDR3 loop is CASKLREVWETQYF. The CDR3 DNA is TGTGCCAGCAAGCTTAGAGAGGTGTGGGAGACCCAGTACTTC. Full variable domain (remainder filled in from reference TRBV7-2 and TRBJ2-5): GAGVSQSPSNKVTEKGKDVELRCDPISGHTALYWYRQSLGQGLEFLIYFQGNSAPDKSGLPSDRFSAERTGGSVSTLTIQRTQQEDSAVYLCASKLREVWETQYFGPGTRLLVL.

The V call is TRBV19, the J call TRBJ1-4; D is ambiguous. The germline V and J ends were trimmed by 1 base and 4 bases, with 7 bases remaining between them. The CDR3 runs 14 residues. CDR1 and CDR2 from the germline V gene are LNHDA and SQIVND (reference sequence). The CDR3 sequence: CASSIVSDNEKLFF. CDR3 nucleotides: TGTGCCAGTAGTATAGTGTCAGATAATGAAAAACTGTTTTTT.

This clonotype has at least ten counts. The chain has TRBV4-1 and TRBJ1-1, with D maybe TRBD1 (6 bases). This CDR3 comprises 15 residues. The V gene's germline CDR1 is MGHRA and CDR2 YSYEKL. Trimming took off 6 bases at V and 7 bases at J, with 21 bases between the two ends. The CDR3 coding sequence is TGCGCCAGCAGAAAGGGCTACAGGGATGGCGATGAAGCTTTCTTT. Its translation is CASRKGYRDGDEAFF.

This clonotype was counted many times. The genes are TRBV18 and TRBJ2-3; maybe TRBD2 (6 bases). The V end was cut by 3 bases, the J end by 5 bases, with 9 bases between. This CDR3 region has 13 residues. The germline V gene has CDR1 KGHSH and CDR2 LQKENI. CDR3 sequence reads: CASSPGGQDTQYF. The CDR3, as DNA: TGTGCCAGCTCACCTGGAGGGCAAGATACGCAGTATTTT.

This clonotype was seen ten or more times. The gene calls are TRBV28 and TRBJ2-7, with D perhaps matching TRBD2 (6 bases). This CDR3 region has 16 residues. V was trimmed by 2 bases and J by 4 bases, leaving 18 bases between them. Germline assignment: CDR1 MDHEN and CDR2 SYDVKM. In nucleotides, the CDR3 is TGTGCCAGCAGTTTAGAAGGAGGAGGGAAGCGGTACGAGCAGTACTTC. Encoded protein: CASSLEGGGKRYEQYF.

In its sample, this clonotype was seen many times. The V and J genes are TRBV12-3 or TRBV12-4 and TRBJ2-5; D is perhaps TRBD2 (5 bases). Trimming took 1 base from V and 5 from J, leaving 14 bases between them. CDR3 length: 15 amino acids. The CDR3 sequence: CASSLGVASGETQYF. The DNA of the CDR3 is TGTGCCAGCAGTTTAGGAGTAGCGTCGGGGGAGACCCAGTACTTC.

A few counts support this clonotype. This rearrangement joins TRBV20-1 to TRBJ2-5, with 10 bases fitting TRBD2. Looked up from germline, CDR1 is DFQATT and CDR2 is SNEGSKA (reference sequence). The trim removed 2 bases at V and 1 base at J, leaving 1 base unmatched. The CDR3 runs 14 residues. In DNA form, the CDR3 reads TGCAGTGCTAGAAGCGGGAGGGGCCAAGAGACCCAGTACTTC. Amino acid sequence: CSARSGRGQETQYF.

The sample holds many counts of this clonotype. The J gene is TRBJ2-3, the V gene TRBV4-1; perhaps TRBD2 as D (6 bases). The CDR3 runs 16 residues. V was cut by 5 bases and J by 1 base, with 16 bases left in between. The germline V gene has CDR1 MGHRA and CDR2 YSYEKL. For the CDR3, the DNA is TGCGCCAGCAGCTCGAGAGGACTAACCCGCACAGATACGCAGTATTTT. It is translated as CASSSRGLTRTDTQYF.

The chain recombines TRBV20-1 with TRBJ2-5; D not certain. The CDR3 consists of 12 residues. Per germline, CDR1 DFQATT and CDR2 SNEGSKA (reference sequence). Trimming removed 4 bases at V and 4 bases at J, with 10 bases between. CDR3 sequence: CSATDHRETQYF. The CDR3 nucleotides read TGCAGTGCTACGGACCACCGAGAGACCCAGTACTTC.

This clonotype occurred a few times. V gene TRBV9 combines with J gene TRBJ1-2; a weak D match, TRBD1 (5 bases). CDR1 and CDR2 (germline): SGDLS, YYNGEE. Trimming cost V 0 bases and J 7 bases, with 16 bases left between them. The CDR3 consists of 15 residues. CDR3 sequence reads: CASSVEGRASAGYTF. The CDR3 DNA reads TGTGCCAGCAGCGTAGAGGGCAGGGCTTCGGCTGGCTACACCTTC.

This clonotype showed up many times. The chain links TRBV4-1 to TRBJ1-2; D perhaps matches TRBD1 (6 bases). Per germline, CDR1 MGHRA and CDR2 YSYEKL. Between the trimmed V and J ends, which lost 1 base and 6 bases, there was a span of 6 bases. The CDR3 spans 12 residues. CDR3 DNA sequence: TGCGCCAGCAGCCAAGGGGACAATGGCTACACCTTC. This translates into CASSQGDNGYTF.

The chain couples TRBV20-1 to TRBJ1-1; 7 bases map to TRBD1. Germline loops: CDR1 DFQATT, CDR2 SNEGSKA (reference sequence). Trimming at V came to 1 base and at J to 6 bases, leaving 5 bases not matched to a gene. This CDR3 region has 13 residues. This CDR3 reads CSARVQGDSEAFF. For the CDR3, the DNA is TGCAGTGCTAGAGTCCAGGGGGATTCTGAAGCTTTCTTT.